The clone carrying this T cell receptor (beta chain) has a count of ten or more. This entry belongs to a study of molecular identifiers for immune sequencing clone quantification. This CDR3 has 15 amino acids. The ends were cut back, 2 bases at V and 4 bases at J, with 15 bases in the middle. Germline V gene lookup returns CDR1 KGHSH and CDR2 LQKENI. TCRdb reprocessed the PCR reads via MiXCR and lists one record per CDR3 protein. The sample consists of under 650,000 distinct CDR3 sequences, around 20% of them appearing once. The V and J genes are TRBV18 and TRBJ2-7; the D gene is possibly TRBD1 (6 bases). The clonotype was recovered from a human donor in good health. Some libraries in this study had Jurkat cell RNA spiked in. The sequencing sample was made of naive CD8+ T cells from blood, with Jurkat cell RNA spiked in. Subset in this sample: FACS-sorted CD8+CD4-CCR7+CD45RA+ naive T cells. CDR3 in DNA: TGTGCCAGCTCACCATTTTCAGGGGCAGGGTACGAGCAGTACTTC. Amino acids: CASSPFSGAGYEQYF.